The clone carrying this T cell receptor (beta chain) was observed once. The antigen is unknown. This entry comes from a study of blood T cells in healthy people across ages. Study results and limitations: Researchers said unsorted PBMCs prevented a conclusive naive versus antigen-experienced comparison. Diversity was estimated from one million T cells, and these estimates were considered underestimates.

Each sample had at least 6 million PBMCs isolated. The CDR3 length is 15 residues. CDR1 is SQVTM and CDR2 is ANQGSEA in the germline V gene. V gave up 6 bases and J gave up 2 bases, with 16 bases separating them. The authors ran a second PCR of roughly 7 to 11 cycles using a sample-barcoded 5' primer and a J-beta primer mix. TCRdb used MiXCR to reprocess the 5' RACE reads, holding one entry per CDR3 protein. The sample shows roughly 800,000 distinct CDR3 sequences, about 55% of them seen only once. Sample: blood. The chain couples TRBV29-1 to TRBJ2-2; tentative D call: TRBD1 (5 bases). The TCR was taken from a man older than 75 in good health. This chain's CDR3 is CSVSPTGLNTGELFF. The CDR3 DNA sequence: TGCAGCGTCTCCCCTACAGGCCTTAACACCGGGGAGCTGTTTTTT.